This T cell receptor beta chain comes out of a study of response to subunit inactivated influenza vaccine. General observations from the study: Authors suggested each seasonal flu vaccination may recruit only limited numbers of new T cells.

Concerning this clonotype itself: The antigen is not known.

TCRdb redid the calling of the RT-PCR reads with MiXCR, one entry per CDR3 protein. The sample carries under 550,000 distinct CDR3 sequences, roughly 7.6% recorded once. The V end lost 5 bases, the J end lost 1 base, and 11 bases lay between the germline ends. There are 14 residues in the CDR3. From germline, CDR1 is SGHVS and CDR2 FQNEAQ. The genes are TRBV7-8 and TRBJ2-5, with D perhaps assigned TRBD1 or TRBD2 (5 bases each). Sequenced here: PBMCs from blood, sampled less than 25 months after vaccination. This TCR came from a man aged 45-69 years who received an inactivated influenza vaccine. The CDR3 nucleotides read TGTGCCAGCAGCGCCGAGGGGCGCCAAGAGACCCAGTACTTC. It is translated as CASSAEGRQETQYF.